This T cell receptor (beta chain) comes out of a study of naive and memory T cell subsets. Study-level points and caveats: Potentially, T cell activation and differentiation skew this RNA-based measurement. Tuberculin site TCR excess was interpreted as type IV hypersensitivity infiltration.

The SP2 primer and nested alpha and beta constant region primers amplified ligated cDNA in four rounds. TCRdb redid the calling of the UMI-ligation and nested PCR reads with MiXCR, one entry per CDR3 protein. Of roughly 36,000 distinct CDR3 sequences listed, approximately 10% are singletons. In its sample, this clonotype was seen many times. What it binds is not known. This CDR3 is 16 amino acids long. Trimming at V came to 2 bases and at J to 8 bases, leaving 9 bases not matched to a gene. Germline V CDR1 and CDR2: MNHEY, SVGAGI. Treatment described: skin biopsy from PPD injection site in Mantoux-positive individual. TCR cDNA received a 3' ligated oligonucleotide that carried a UMI. Individuals with a positive Mantoux test gave biopsies from PPD-injected skin. Unsorted total RNA, about 1 to 1000 ng, was DNase treated before reverse transcription.

This clonotype originated in an adult in good health. Material: skin, obtained from a tuberculin skin test site. This chain joins TRBV6-5 and TRBJ1-4, with 9 bases identical to TRBD1. CDR3 in DNA: TGTGCCAGCAGTTACGGAACAGGGGGCTTAGGAGAAAAACTGTTTTTT. This sequence encodes CASSYGTGGLGEKLFF.